The entry below gives a single T cell receptor beta chain sequence along with its context. Its target is not known. Germline V gene lookup returns CDR1 MNHEY and CDR2 SVGEGT. V gave up 5 bases and J gave up 3 bases, with 13 bases separating them. The CDR3 length is 14 residues. Assay: immunoSEQ multiplex PCR; the TCRdb copy retains only in-frame clones and omits some. The table lists 100,000 to 120,000 clones, 70% to 90% of them singletons, with 3.2% in the top ten. The sample belongs to a study of T cell responses to AZD1222 COVID-19 vaccine. Study context: The study pooled second doses at about 4 or about 12 weeks.

General study points: Vaccine-associated CD4 TCRs spanned spike, dominant at 160-218 and 743-854. Clonal diversity was possibly underestimated; the donors were predominantly white British and more often female. Vaccination with two AZD1222 doses was followed by a rise in Spike-specific TCR breadth and depth.

The source material was peripheral blood, sampled on day 0 of AZD1222 vaccination. This chain joins TRBV6-2 or TRBV6-3 and TRBJ1-1; D not certain. This TCR came from an adult in good health. Here the CDR3 reads CASSQPAVDTEAFF. The CDR3 region has the DNA TGTGCCAGCAGTCAACCCGCCGTGGACACTGAAGCTTTCTTT.